The rows below give T cell receptor beta chains drawn from one sample of a study of blood T cell repertoires in COVID-19. Assay: immunoSEQ multiplex PCR; the TCRdb copy retains only in-frame clones and omits some. The sample carries more than 200,000 clones, about nine tenths recorded once. Sequenced input: peripheral blood. These receptors all stem from a man in his forties or fifties with COVID-19, enrolled during active disease. Both conserved end residues are part of each CDR3. Fields, in order: J gene, D gene, V gene, CDR3 protein. The D gene is left open where the match is weak.

>TRBJ2-5|TRBD2|TRBV7-2
CASSLARTSGGGWEETQYF
>TRBJ1-4|TRBD1|TRBV18
CASSPRDSSATNEKLFF
>TRBJ1-3|-|TRBV3-1/TRBV3-2
CASSHPFPGPSGNTIYF
>TRBJ2-2|TRBD2|TRBV7-9
CASSPSGRATGELFF
>TRBJ2-2|-|TRBV3-1/TRBV3-2
CASSQAYSPGELFF
>TRBJ1-5|TRBD1|TRBV19
CASSPGTGGTNQPQHF
>TRBJ2-7|-|TRBV29-1
CSVEQEYEQYF
>TRBJ2-7|-|TRBV9
CASSAHPRGPPYEQYF
>TRBJ2-4|-|TRBV10-3
CAISESVRENIQYF
>TRBJ2-7|-|TRBV30
CACKKSGELYEQYF
>TRBJ2-2|-|TRBV11-2
CASSLLSAGELFF
>TRBJ1-4|-|TRBV5-5
CASSRTWTNEKLFF
>TRBJ1-1|-|TRBV6-5
CASRLGTPFSFF
>TRBJ2-1|TRBD2|TRBV19
CATSGTSGFSSYNEQFF
>TRBJ2-7|TRBD1|TRBV27
CASSHRQGLTYEQYF
>TRBJ1-6|-|TRBV18
CASATGLQGLSPLHF
>TRBJ2-1|TRBD2|TRBV5-8
CASSPLSGRGSNEQFF
>TRBJ2-7|-|TRBV11-2
CASSLVHSGEQYF
>TRBJ1-5|TRBD1|TRBV3-1/TRBV3-2
CASSQAGTAQPQHF
>TRBJ1-2|-|TRBV12-3/TRBV12-4
CASSLGDSSGYTF
>TRBJ2-2|-|TRBV11-2
CASSRNGPGELFF
>TRBJ2-1|TRBD1|TRBV9
CASNPQGAHNEQFF
>TRBJ2-3|-|TRBV5-4
CASSPGDRNTDTQYF
>TRBJ1-2|-|TRBV7-9
CASSPQGPLGYTF
>TRBJ2-5|TRBD1|TRBV5-1
CASSLPSRDSQETQYF
>TRBJ1-4|TRBD1|TRBV7-3
CASSPGQGAKYLLFF
>TRBJ2-1|TRBD2|TRBV6-5
CASSLAGVYNEQFF